The 7 T cell receptor beta chains presented below share a single source sample, sequenced in a study of blood T cell repertoires in COVID-19. Profiled with immunoSEQ multiplex PCR; TCRdb holds only in-frame clones, not every one. There are some 93,000 clones in the sample; 86% occur only once, and 6.5% to 9% lies in the top ten. Sequencing used peripheral blood. These receptors were collected from a man aged 55 to 70 with acute or convalescent COVID-19.

The chain links TRBV28 to TRBJ2-6; D remains ambiguous. V lost 2 bases, J lost 5 bases, and 19 bases lay in between. There are 18 residues in the CDR3. Per the germline V gene, CDR1 is MDHEN and CDR2 is SYDVKM. CDR3 sequence reads: CASSLVPPTQSRANVLTF. The CDR3 DNA is TGTGCCAGCAGTTTAGTCCCTCCGACACAAAGTCGGGCCAACGTCCTGACTTTC.

CDR3: CASSRTGARGNTIYF. The CDR3 DNA follows: TGTGCCAGCAGCCGAACAGGGGCCCGAGGAAACACCATATATTTT. The rearrangement links TRBV7-9 to TRBJ1-3; the match to TRBD1 covers 7 bases. From germline, CDR1 is SEHNR and CDR2 FQNEAQ (reference sequence). The CDR3 is 15 residues long. The trim removed 5 bases at V and 4 bases at J, leaving 8 bases unmatched.

The chain has TRBV30 and TRBJ2-3, with 9 bases lining up with TRBD2. Germline-derived CDR1 and CDR2 are GTSNPN and SVGIG (reference sequence). This CDR3 has 13 residues. V was clipped by 3 bases and J by 7 bases; unmatched bases: 5. The CDR3 bases are TGTGCCTGGAGCGCGGGAGGGCCAAATACGCAGTATTTT. Amino acid sequence: CAWSAGGPNTQYF.

This chain connects TRBV4-3 to TRBJ2-1; the D gene is possibly TRBD1 (6 bases). The CDR3 sequence is 16 residues long. Trimming took off 1 base at V and 0 bases at J, with 10 bases between the two ends. Germline lookup yields CDR1 LGHNA and CDR2 YSLEER. Here the CDR3 reads CASSQALGGSYNEQFF. The CDR3 DNA is TGCGCCAGCAGCCAAGCCCTAGGGGGCTCCTACAATGAGCAGTTCTTC.

This chain links TRBV11-3 with TRBJ2-3, with 8 positions matching TRBD2. This CDR3 spans 15 amino acids. V shed 3 bases and J 2 bases; nucleotides not matched to a gene: 4. Germline CDR1 SGHNT, CDR2 YENEEA. The CDR3 DNA follows: TGTGCCAGCAGCTTGTCTAGCGGGCCCACAGATACGCAGTATTTT. It codes for CASSLSSGPTDTQYF.

This clone was found once. The genes are TRBV3-1 (or the pseudogene TRBV3-2) and TRBJ2-1; 8 nucleotides line up with TRBD1. The germline V gene has CDR1 LGHDT and CDR2 YNNKEL (reference sequence). Trimming removed 6 bases from V and 7 bases from J; junction bases left unmatched: 8. This CDR3 comprises 14 residues. This CDR3 is CASRHRGVSNEQFF. CDR3 DNA sequence: TGTGCCAGCAGGCACAGGGGGGTTTCGAATGAGCAGTTCTTC.

This chain connects TRBV6-1 to TRBJ1-5; 12 nucleotides agree with TRBD1. There are 16 residues in the CDR3. CDR1 and CDR2 (germline): MNHNS, SASEGT. The J segment lost 7 bases and the V segment lost 3 bases, leaving 7 bases of the junction unmatched. CDR3 sequence: CASSEIGTGGWQPQHF. The CDR3 DNA is TGTGCCAGCAGTGAGATTGGGACAGGGGGCTGGCAGCCCCAGCATTTT.